Listed here are 22 T cell receptor beta chains from one sample, sequenced in a study of blood T cell repertoires in COVID-19 (dated by TCRdb to 2020 to 2022). Receptor amplification or capture employed the immunoSEQ multiplex PCR assay. TCRdb retrieved this table from immuneACCESS and kept in-frame rearrangements only. Not all clones are present; in checked studies, unresolved V genes account for under half, and no reason is known for the remainder. The sample contains approximately 100,000 clones, 87% of them found a single time. Of the sample, 5% to 7.5% falls within the top ten clones. The sequenced sample consisted of peripheral blood. Every receptor here comes from a human donor in a cohort sampled during active COVID-19.

The J gene is TRBJ2-3, the V gene TRBV5-1, with TRBD2 matching 14 bases. Trimming cost V 4 bases and J 7 bases; bases outside gene matches: 5. The CDR3 runs 15 residues. Germline CDR1 reads SGHRS; CDR2 reads YFSETQ. The chain's CDR3 is CASSLGTSGSNTQYF. As DNA, the CDR3 is TGCGCCAGCAGCCTAGGGACTAGCGGGAGTAATACGCAGTATTTT.

This sequence joins TRBV6-5 and TRBJ1-6; TRBD1 matches 8 bases. The CDR3 extends over 14 amino acids. The V gene's germline CDR1 is MNHEY and CDR2 SVGAGI. V was pared by 5 bases and J by 8 bases, with 5 bases of the junction left unmatched. The CDR3 is CASSTRGRDSPLHF. The DNA for the CDR3 is TGTGCCAGCAGTACCAGGGGGCGGGATTCACCCCTCCACTTT.

The sample holds one count of this clone. The chain links TRBV19 to TRBJ2-5; D might be TRBD2 (6 bases). This CDR3 is 14 amino acids long. Per the germline V gene, CDR1 is LNHDA and CDR2 is SQIVND (reference sequence). V dropped 3 bases and J dropped 1 base, with 9 bases sitting between them. CDR3 sequence (DNA): TGTGCCAGTAGTATCGGGGGAGGCCAAGAGACCCAGTACTTC. Protein product: CASSIGGGQETQYF.

This clone showed up many times. The chain combines TRBV11-2 with TRBJ2-1; 10 bases are a match to TRBD1. The V segment lost 2 bases and the J segment 8 bases; nucleotides outside the gene matches: 12. CDR3 length: 17 residues. CDR1 and CDR2 from the germline V gene are SGHAT and FQNNGV. CDR3 DNA sequence: TGTGCCAGCAGCTTATCCACTCCAGGGACAGGGGTACATGAGCAGTTCTTC. This gives the protein CASSLSTPGTGVHEQFF. Drawing the rest from reference TRBV11-2 and TRBJ2-1, the complete variable domain is EAGVAQSPRYKIIEKRQSVAFWCNPISGHATLYWYQQILGQGPKLLIQFQNNGVVDDSQLPKDRFSAERLKGVDSTLKIQPAKLEDSAVYLCASSLSTPGTGVHEQFFGPGTRLTVL.

The chain uses TRBV12-5 and TRBJ2-7, with a tentative D call TRBD2 (6 bases). The germline V gene has CDR1 LGHNT and CDR2 FRNRAP. This CDR3 spans 17 amino acids. The germline V and J ends were trimmed by 1 base and 0 bases, with 16 bases remaining between them. CDR3 bases: TGTGCTAGTGGTTTGGAACTCCCCCCGGGAGCCTCCTACGAGCAGTACTTC. As protein: CASGLELPPGASYEQYF.

The chain couples TRBV7-9 to TRBJ1-3, with D hard to call. This CDR3 is built from 14 residues. With 6 bases removed from V and 0 bases from J, the gap between germline ends came to 9 bases. Germline-derived CDR1 and CDR2 are SEHNR and FQNEAQ (reference sequence). This chain's CDR3 is CASSDIISGNTIYF. Written as DNA, the CDR3 is TGTGCCAGCAGTGACATAATCTCTGGAAACACCATATATTTT.

This clone was picked up one time. The chain employs TRBV5-1 and TRBJ2-7; D possibly corresponds to TRBD1 (5 bases). The germline V gene has CDR1 SGHRS and CDR2 YFSETQ. This CDR3 spans 14 amino acids. V was shortened by 2 bases and J by 3 bases, with 12 bases between the two germline ends. CDR3 residues: CASSFQGWDYEQYF. For the CDR3, the DNA is TGCGCCAGCAGCTTCCAGGGCTGGGACTACGAGCAGTACTTC.

This chain uses TRBV5-1 with TRBJ2-5; perhaps TRBD2 as D (6 bases). CDR3 length: 13 residues. V was trimmed by 4 bases and J by 1 base, leaving 8 bases between them. Germline CDR1 SGHRS, CDR2 YFSETQ. The CDR3 nucleotides are TGCGCCAGCAGCGCGGGGTCCCAAGAGACCCAGTACTTC. Protein sequence: CASSAGSQETQYF.

The V call is TRBV18, the J call TRBJ2-3; a weak D match, TRBD2 (7 bases). The CDR3 covers 16 residues. Trimming shortened V by 3 bases and J by 3 bases, and 16 bases separated the two germline ends. From germline, CDR1 is KGHSH and CDR2 LQKENI. CDR3 DNA sequence: TGTGCCAGCTCACCCCCGTCTGGGGGGGCAACAGATACGCAGTATTTT. Its protein is CASSPPSGGATDTQYF.

This rearrangement joins TRBV10-3 to TRBJ2-7; D is unclear. Germline V gene data show CDR1 as ENHRY and CDR2 as SYGVKD. The CDR3 covers 12 residues. Trimming took 3 bases from V and 3 from J, leaving 6 bases between them. CDR3 nucleotides: TGTGCCATCAGTGAAGCCCTCTACGAGCAGTACTTC. Encoded protein: CAISEALYEQYF.

The V call is TRBV27, the J call TRBJ2-7; D not certain. Between the trimmed V and J ends, which lost 0 bases and 4 bases, there was a span of 7 bases. There are 13 residues in the CDR3. Germline CDR1 and CDR2: MNHEY and SMNVEV (reference sequence). Written as DNA, the CDR3 is TGTGCCAGCAGTTTATCGTCGGAGTACGAGCAGTACTTC. It specifies CASSLSSEYEQYF.

The chain couples TRBV27 to TRBJ2-7, with D possibly being TRBD2 (6 bases). This CDR3 has 15 amino acids. Germline CDR1 is MNHEY and CDR2 is SMNVEV (reference sequence). V dropped 7 bases and J dropped 6 bases, with 22 bases sitting between them. CDR3: CASIKKGGWDSEQYF. DNA for the CDR3: TGTGCCAGCATAAAAAAAGGAGGGTGGGATAGCGAGCAGTACTTC.

This chain joins TRBV5-4 and TRBJ2-7; a weak D match, TRBD2 (5 bases). Trimming left V 6 bases short and J 0 bases short, with 19 bases between. There are 16 residues in the CDR3. Germline assignment: CDR1 SGHNT and CDR2 YYREEE (reference sequence). DNA of the CDR3: TGTGCCAGCATCACTACGAGCGAGGGCGGCTCCTACGAGCAGTACTTC. Its protein product is CASITTSEGGSYEQYF. The whole variable domain, remainder taken from reference TRBV5-4 and TRBJ2-7, is ETGVTQSPTHLIKTRGQQVTLRCSSQSGHNTVSWYQQALGQGPQFIFQYYREEENGRGNFPPRFSGLQFPNYSSELNVNALELDDSALYLCASITTSEGGSYEQYFGPGTRLTVT.

The rearrangement links TRBV5-1 to TRBJ1-1, with D hard to call. Trimming took 0 bases from V and 4 from J, leaving 7 bases between them. CDR1 is SGHRS and CDR2 is YFSETQ in the germline V gene. The CDR3 consists of 13 residues. This CDR3 is CASSLDEVTEAFF. In nucleotides, the CDR3 is TGCGCCAGCAGCTTGGATGAGGTCACTGAAGCTTTCTTT.

This clone was observed a single time. The genes are TRBV5-1 and TRBJ2-3, with D possibly being TRBD2 (5 bases). The CDR3 is made up of 16 amino acids. Per germline, CDR1 SGHRS and CDR2 YFSETQ. Between the trimmed V and J ends, which lost 4 bases and 0 bases, there was a span of 15 bases. CDR3 sequence: CASSDGVGRSTDTQYF. In DNA form, the CDR3 reads TGCGCCAGCAGCGACGGGGTCGGGCGGAGCACAGATACGCAGTATTTT.

This clone came up once. The CDR3 sequence is CATSDSDLAGNQPQHF. Written as DNA, the CDR3 is TGTGCCACCAGTGACTCCGACCTGGCGGGCAATCAGCCCCAGCATTTT. The chain employs TRBV24-1 and TRBJ1-5, with D unresolved. Germline V gives CDR1 KGHDR, CDR2 SFDVKD. Trimming stripped 4 bases from V and 2 bases from J, with 14 bases between. The CDR3 totals 16 residues.

V usage is TRBV6-5 and J usage is TRBJ1-1; 7 bases line up with TRBD1. Germline CDR1 and CDR2: MNHEY and SVGAGI. V lost 3 bases to trimming and J lost 6 bases; unmatched junction nucleotides: 1. The CDR3 consists of 12 residues. This chain's CDR3 is CASSYTGAEAFF. The CDR3 DNA follows: TGTGCCAGCAGTTATACAGGGGCTGAAGCTTTCTTT.

This clone was picked up one time. The chain has TRBV7-9 and TRBJ1-1; D uncertain. CDR3 length equals 14 residues. Germline V CDR1 and CDR2: SEHNR, FQNEAQ (reference sequence). V was trimmed by 6 bases and J by 1 base, leaving 12 bases between them. The CDR3 loop reads CASSFTRQNTEAFF. CDR3 coding DNA: TGTGCCAGCAGTTTTACCCGACAGAACACTGAAGCTTTCTTT.

Within the sample, this clone is medium-sized (0.01 to 0.1%). The chain links TRBV6-5 to TRBJ1-4; D not resolved. The germline V and J ends were trimmed by 6 bases and 10 bases, with 18 bases remaining between them. Germline V gene sequence: CDR1 MNHEY, CDR2 SVGAGI. The CDR3 sequence is 14 residues long. CDR3 region: CASSHEFRVGKLFF. The DNA for the CDR3 is TGTGCCAGCAGCCACGAGTTCCGGGTAGGAAAACTGTTTTTT.

The rearrangement links TRBV3-1 (or the pseudogene TRBV3-2) to TRBJ2-5; TRBD2 might be the D (6 bases). The CDR3 loop spans 14 amino acids. V lost 1 base, J lost 5 bases, and 11 bases lay in between. Germline lookup yields CDR1 LGHDT and CDR2 YNNKEL (reference sequence). CDR3 region: CASSQVRGGETQYF. CDR3 in DNA: TGTGCCAGCAGCCAAGTCCGCGGAGGGGAGACCCAGTACTTC.

The chain is built from TRBV10-1 and TRBJ2-6; TRBD2 matches at 7 bases. The CDR3 covers 15 residues. The germline gives CDR1 WNHNN, CDR2 SYGVQD (reference sequence). Trimming cost V 2 bases and J 2 bases; bases outside gene matches: 0. CDR3 region: CASSEGGAGANVLTF. The CDR3 region has the DNA TGCGCCAGCAGTGAGGGGGGGGCTGGGGCCAACGTCCTGACTTTC.

Here the CDR3 reads CASSQESGQGYEQYF. The CDR3, as DNA: TGCGCCAGCAGCCAAGAATCAGGACAGGGTTACGAGCAGTACTTC. J is TRBJ2-7 and V is TRBV4-1, with TRBD1 matching 8 bases. Germline V gives CDR1 MGHRA, CDR2 YSYEKL. The J segment lost 4 bases and the V segment lost 0 bases, leaving 5 bases of the junction unmatched. The CDR3 spans 15 residues.